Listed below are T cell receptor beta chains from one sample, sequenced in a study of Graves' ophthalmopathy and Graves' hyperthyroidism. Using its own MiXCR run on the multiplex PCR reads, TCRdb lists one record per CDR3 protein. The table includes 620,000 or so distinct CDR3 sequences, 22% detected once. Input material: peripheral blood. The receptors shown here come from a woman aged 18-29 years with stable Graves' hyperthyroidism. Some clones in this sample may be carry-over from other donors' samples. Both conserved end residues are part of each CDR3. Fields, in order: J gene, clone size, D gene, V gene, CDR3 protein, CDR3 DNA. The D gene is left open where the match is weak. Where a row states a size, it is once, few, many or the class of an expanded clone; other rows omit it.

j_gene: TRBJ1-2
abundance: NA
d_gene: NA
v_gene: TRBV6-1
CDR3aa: CATAGRNYGYTF
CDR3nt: TGTGCCACCGCGGGGAGGAACTATGGCTACACCTTC

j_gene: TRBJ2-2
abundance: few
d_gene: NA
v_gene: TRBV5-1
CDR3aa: CASSFRGTNTGELFF
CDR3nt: TGCGCCAGCAGCTTCAGGGGTACGAACACCGGGGAGCTGTTTTTT

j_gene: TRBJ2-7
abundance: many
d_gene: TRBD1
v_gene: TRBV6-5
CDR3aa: CASSYADRATYEQYF
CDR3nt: TGTGCCAGCAGTTACGCGGACAGGGCCACCTACGAGCAGTACTTC

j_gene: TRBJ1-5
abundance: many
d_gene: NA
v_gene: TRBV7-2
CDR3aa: CASSPDGAQPQHF
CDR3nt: TGTGCCAGCAGCCCCGACGGGGCGCAGCCCCAGCATTTT

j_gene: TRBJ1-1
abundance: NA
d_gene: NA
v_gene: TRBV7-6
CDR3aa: CASSPHQTRNTEAFF
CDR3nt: TGTGCCAGCAGCCCACACCAGACACGGAACACTGAAGCTTTCTTT

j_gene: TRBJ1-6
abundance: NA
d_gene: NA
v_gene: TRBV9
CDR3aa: CASSVGGGANNSPLHF
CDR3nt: TGTGCCAGCAGCGTAGGGGGGGGCGCGAATAATTCACCCCTCCACTTT

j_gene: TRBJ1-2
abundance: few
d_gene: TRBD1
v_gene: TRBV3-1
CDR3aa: CASSRLAAGTADGYTF
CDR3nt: TGTGCCAGCAGCCGATTAGCGGCCGGGACAGCAGATGGCTACACCTTC

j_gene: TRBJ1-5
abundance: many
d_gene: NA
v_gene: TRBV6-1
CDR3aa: CASSGLGDQPQHF
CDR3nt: TGTGCCAGCAGTGGGCTTGGGGATCAGCCCCAGCATTTT

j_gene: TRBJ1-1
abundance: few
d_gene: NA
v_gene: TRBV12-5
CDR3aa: CASGLGGTEAFF
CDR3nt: TGTGCTAGTGGTTTGGGGGGCACTGAAGCTTTCTTT

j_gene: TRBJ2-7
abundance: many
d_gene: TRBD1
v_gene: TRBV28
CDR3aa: CASSLIEDRAFEQYF
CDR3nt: TGTGCCAGCAGTTTGATAGAGGACAGGGCCTTCGAGCAGTACTTC

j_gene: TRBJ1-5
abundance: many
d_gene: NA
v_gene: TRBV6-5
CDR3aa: CASRRGSNQPQHF
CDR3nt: TGTGCCAGCAGGAGGGGTAGCAATCAGCCCCAGCATTTT

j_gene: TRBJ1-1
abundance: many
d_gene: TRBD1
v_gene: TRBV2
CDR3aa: CASNRGGGAFF
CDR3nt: TGTGCCAGCAACAGGGGTGGGGGAGCTTTCTTT

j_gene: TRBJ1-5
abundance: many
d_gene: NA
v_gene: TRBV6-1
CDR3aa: CASSDWDRGNQPQHF
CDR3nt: TGTGCCAGCAGTGATTGGGATCGGGGCAATCAGCCCCAGCATTTT

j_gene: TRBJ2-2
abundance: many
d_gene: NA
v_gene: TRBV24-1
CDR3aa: CATSDPRRGRGAPANTGELFF
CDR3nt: TGTGCCACCAGTGACCCACGGCGGGGCAGGGGGGCGCCTGCGAACACCGGGGAGCTGTTTTTT

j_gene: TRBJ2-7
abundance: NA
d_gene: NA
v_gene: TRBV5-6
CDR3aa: CASSRGSRIYEQYF
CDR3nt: TGTGCCAGCAGCAGGGGGTCACGCATCTACGAGCAGTACTTC

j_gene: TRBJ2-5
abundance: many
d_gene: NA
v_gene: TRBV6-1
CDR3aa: CASSEANDQETQYF
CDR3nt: TGTGCCAGCAGTGAAGCGAACGATCAAGAGACCCAGTACTTC

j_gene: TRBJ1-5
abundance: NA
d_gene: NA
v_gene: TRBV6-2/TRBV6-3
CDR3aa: CASRQNNQPQHF
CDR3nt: TGTGCCAGCCGCCAGAACAATCAGCCCCAGCATTTT

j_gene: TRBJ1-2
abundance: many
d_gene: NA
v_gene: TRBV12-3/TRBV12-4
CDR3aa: CASSLESGWGYTF
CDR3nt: TGTGCCAGCAGCTTAGAGTCGGGATGGGGCTACACCTTC

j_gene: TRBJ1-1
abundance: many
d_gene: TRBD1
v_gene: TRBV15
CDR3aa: CATEAQGGWEAFF
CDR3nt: TGTGCCACCGAGGCACAGGGGGGGTGGGAAGCTTTCTTT

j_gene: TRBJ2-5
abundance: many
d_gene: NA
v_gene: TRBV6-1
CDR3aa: CASSEGDTRGETQYF
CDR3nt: TGTGCCAGCAGTGAAGGTGACACGAGGGGAGAGACCCAGTACTTC

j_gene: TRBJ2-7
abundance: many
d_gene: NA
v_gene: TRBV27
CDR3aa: CASSFKIPGSSYEQYF
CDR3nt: TGTGCCAGCAGCTTTAAGATACCAGGGTCCTCCTACGAGCAGTACTTC

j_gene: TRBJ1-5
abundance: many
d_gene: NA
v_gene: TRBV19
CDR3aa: CASSIPGRPSNQPQHF
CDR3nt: TGTGCCAGTAGTATACCGGGGAGGCCGAGCAATCAGCCCCAGCATTTT

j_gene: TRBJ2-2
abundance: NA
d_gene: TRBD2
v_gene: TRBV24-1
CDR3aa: CATSDLPGRGLAGELFF
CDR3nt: TGTGCCACCAGTGATCTCCCGGGGAGGGGACTAGCCGGGGAGCTGTTTTTT

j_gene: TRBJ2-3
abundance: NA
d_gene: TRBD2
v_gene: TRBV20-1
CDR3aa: CSARDWWTSGRAHTQYF
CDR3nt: TGCAGTGCTAGAGATTGGTGGACTAGCGGGAGGGCCCATACGCAGTATTTT

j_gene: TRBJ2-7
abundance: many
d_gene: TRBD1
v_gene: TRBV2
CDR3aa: CASNVGDSSYEQYF
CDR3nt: TGTGCCAGCAATGTCGGGGACAGCTCCTACGAGCAGTACTTC

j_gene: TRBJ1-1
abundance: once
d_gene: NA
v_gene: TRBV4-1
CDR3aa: CASSQGSRATEAFF
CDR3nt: TGCGCCAGCAGCCAAGGGTCGAGGGCAACTGAAGCTTTCTTT

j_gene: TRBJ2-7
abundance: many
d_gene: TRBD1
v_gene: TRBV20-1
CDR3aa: CSARALKGQGDEQYF
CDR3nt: TGCAGTGCTAGAGCGTTAAAGGGACAGGGTGACGAGCAGTACTTC

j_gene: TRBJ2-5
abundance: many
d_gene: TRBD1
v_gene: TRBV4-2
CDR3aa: CASSARDSDKQETQYF
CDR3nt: TGTGCCAGCAGCGCCCGGGACAGCGATAAGCAAGAGACCCAGTACTTC

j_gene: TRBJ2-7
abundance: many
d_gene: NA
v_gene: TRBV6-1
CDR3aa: CASSNTGTYEQYF
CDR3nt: TGTGCCAGCAGTAATACCGGAACCTACGAGCAGTACTTC

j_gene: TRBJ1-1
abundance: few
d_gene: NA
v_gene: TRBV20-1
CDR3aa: CSARTWDGGVNTEAFF
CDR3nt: TGCAGTGCTAGAACTTGGGACGGGGGGGTGAACACTGAAGCTTTCTTT

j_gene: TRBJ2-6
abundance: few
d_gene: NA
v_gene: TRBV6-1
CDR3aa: CASGVRGNSGANVLTF
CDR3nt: TGTGCCAGCGGTGTCCGCGGAAACTCTGGGGCCAACGTCCTGACTTTC

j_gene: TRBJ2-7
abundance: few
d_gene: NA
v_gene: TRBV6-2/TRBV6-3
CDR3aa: CASSHHAEQYF
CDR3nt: TGTGCCAGCAGTCACCACGCCGAGCAGTACTTC

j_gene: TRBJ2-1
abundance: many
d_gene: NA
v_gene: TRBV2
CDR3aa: CASSRAQSISSNEQFF
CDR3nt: TGTGCCAGCAGTAGGGCTCAGTCGATATCTAGCAATGAGCAGTTCTTC